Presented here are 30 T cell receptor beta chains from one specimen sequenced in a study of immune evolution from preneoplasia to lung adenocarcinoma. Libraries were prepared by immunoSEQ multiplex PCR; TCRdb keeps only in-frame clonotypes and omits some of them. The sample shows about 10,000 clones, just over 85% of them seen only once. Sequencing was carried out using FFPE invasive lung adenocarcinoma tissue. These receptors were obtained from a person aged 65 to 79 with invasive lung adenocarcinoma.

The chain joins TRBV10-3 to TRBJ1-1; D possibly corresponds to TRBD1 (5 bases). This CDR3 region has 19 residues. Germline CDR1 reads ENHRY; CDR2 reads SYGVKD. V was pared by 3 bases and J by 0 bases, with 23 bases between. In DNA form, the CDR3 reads TGTGCCATCAGTGACGAGAAGGCCAGGGCAAAAGTGATGAACACTGAAGCTTTCTTT. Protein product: CAISDEKARAKVMNTEAFF.

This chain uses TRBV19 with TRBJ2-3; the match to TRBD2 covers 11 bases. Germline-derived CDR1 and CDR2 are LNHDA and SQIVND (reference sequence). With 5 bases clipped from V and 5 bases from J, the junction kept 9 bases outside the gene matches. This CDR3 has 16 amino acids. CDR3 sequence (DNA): TGTGCCAGTAGTCTCAGAACTAGCGGGAGAGGAGATACGCAGTATTTT. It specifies CASSLRTSGRGDTQYF.

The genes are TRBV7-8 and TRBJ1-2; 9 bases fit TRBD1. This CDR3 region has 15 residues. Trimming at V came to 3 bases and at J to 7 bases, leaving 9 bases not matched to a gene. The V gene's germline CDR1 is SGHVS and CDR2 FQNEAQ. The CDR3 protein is CASSLNTGGLGGYTF. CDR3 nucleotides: TGTGCCAGCAGCTTGAACACAGGGGGCCTCGGTGGCTACACCTTC.

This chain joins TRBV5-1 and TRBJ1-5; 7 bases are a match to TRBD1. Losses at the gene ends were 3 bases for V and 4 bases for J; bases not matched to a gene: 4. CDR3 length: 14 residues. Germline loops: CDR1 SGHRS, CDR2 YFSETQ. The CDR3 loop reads CASSWTGENQPQHF. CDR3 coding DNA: TGCGCCAGCAGCTGGACAGGTGAAAATCAGCCCCAGCATTTT.

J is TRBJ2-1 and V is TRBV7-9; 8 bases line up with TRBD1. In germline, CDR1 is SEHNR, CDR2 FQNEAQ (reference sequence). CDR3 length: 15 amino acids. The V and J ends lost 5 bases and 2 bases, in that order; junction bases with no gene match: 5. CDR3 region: CASSRGTGAYNEQFF. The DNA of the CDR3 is TGTGCCAGCAGCCGTGGGACAGGAGCCTACAATGAGCAGTTCTTC.

The CDR3 region is CASSISGPRTDTQYF. The DNA of the CDR3 is TGTGCCAGCAGTATTAGCGGCCCTCGCACAGATACGCAGTATTTT. V gene TRBV27 combines with J gene TRBJ2-3, with a possible D match to TRBD2 (6 bases). Per germline, CDR1 MNHEY and CDR2 SMNVEV (reference sequence). The CDR3 is 15 residues long. Trimming took off 5 bases at V and 1 base at J, with 13 bases between the two ends.

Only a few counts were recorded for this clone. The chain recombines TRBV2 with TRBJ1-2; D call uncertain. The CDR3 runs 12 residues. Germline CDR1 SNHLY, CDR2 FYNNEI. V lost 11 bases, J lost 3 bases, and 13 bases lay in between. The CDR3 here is CAGRNPDYGYTF. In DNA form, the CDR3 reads TGTGCCGGTCGGAACCCCGACTATGGCTACACCTTC.

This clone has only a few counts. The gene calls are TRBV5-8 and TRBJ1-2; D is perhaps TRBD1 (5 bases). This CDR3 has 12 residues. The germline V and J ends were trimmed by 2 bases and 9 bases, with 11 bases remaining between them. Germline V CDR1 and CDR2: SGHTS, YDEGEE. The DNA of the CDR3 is TGTGCCAGCAGCTTTACCGGACAACGCTACACCTTC. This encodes CASSFTGQRYTF. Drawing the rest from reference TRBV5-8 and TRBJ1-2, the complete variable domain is EAGVTQSPTHLIKTRGQQATLRCSPISGHTSVYWYQQALGLGLQFLLWYDEGEERNRGNFPPRFSGRQFPNYSSELNVNALELEDSALYLCASSFTGQRYTFGSGTRLTVV.

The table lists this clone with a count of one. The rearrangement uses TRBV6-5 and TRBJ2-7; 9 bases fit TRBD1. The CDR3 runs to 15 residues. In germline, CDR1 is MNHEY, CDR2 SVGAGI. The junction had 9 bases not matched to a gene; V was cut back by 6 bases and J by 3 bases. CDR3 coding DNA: TGTGCCAGCAGCACCGGGACAGGGATGATCTACGAGCAGTACTTC. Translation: CASSTGTGMIYEQYF.

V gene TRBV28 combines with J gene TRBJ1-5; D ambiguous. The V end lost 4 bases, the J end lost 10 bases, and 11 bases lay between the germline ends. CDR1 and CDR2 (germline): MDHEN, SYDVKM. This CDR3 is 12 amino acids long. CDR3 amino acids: CASSSLMAPQHF. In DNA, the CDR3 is TGTGCCAGCAGTTCCCTGATGGCACCCCAGCATTTT.

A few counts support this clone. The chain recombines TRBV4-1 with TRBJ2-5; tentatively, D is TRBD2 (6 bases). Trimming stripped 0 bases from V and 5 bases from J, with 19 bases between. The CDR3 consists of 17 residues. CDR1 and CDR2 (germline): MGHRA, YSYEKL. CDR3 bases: TGCGCCAGCAGCCAAGAACCTTCGGGGGACGGATGGGAGACCCAGTACTTC. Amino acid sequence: CASSQEPSGDGWETQYF.

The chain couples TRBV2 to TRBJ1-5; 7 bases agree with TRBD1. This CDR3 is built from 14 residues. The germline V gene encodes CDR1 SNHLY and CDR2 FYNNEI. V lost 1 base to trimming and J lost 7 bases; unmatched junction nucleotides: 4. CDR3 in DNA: TGTGCCAGCAGTGAAGGGACAGGTGGACAGCCCCAGCATTTT. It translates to CASSEGTGGQPQHF. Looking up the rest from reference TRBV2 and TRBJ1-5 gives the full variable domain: EPEVTQTPSHQVTQMGQEVILRCVPISNHLYFYWYRQILGQKVEFLVSFYNNEISEKSEIFDDQFSVERPDGSNFTLKIRSTKLEDSAMYFCASSEGTGGQPQHFGDGTRLSIL.

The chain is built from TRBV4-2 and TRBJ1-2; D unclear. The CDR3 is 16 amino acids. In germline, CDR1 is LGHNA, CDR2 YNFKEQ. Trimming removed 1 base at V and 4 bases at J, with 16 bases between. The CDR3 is CASSQGRPRDGYGYTF. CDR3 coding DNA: TGTGCCAGCAGCCAAGGAAGGCCTCGGGATGGCTATGGCTACACCTTC.

CDR3 sequence (DNA): TGTGCCAGCAGTGACCCAGGGGAGGAAGGTGAAAAACTGTTTTTT. Protein sequence: CASSDPGEEGEKLFF. This rearrangement joins TRBV27 to TRBJ1-4, with D maybe TRBD1 (6 bases). The V and J ends lost 5 bases and 7 bases respectively, with 17 bases between them. The CDR3 runs 15 residues. Germline-derived CDR1 and CDR2 are MNHEY and SMNVEV (reference sequence).

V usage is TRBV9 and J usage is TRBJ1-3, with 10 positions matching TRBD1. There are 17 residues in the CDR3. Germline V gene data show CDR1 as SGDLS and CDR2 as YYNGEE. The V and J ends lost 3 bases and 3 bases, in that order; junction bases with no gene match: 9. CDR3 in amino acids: CASSAFSRDRGGNTIYF. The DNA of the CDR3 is TGTGCCAGCAGCGCCTTCAGCCGGGACAGGGGTGGAAACACCATATATTTT.

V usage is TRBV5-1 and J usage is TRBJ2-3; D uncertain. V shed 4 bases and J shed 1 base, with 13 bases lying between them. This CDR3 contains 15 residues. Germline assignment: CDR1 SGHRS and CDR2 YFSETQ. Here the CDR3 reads CASSARQDGTDTQYF. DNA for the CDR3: TGCGCCAGCAGCGCGCGCCAGGACGGCACAGATACGCAGTATTTT.

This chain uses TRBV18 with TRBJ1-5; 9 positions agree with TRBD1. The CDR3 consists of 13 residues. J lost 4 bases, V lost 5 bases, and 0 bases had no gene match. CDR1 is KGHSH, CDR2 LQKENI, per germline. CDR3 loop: CASSGQGNQPQHF. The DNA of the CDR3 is TGTGCCAGCTCAGGACAGGGGAATCAGCCCCAGCATTTT.

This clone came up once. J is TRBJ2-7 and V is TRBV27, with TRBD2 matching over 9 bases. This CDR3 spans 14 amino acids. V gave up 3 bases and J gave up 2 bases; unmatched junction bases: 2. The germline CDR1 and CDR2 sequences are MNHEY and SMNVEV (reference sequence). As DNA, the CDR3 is TGTGCCAGCAGTTTCAGCGGGAGGACCTACGAGCAGTACTTC. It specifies CASSFSGRTYEQYF.

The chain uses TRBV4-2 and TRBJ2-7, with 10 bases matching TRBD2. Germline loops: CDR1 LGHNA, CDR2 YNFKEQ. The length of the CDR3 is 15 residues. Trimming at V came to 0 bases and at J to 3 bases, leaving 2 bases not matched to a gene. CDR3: CASSQEPSGSYEQYF. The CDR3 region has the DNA TGTGCCAGCAGCCAAGAACCTAGCGGGAGCTACGAGCAGTACTTC.

CDR3 residues: CASSLDRNEQFF. CDR3 sequence (DNA): TGTGCCAGCAGCTTGGACAGGAATGAGCAGTTCTTC. The chain carries TRBV5-6 and TRBJ2-1; perhaps TRBD1 as D (5 bases). This CDR3 spans 12 amino acids. V lost 0 bases and J 7 bases, leaving 5 bases between the germline ends. Germline-derived CDR1 and CDR2 are SGHDT and YYEEEE. Drawing the rest from reference TRBV5-6 and TRBJ2-1, the complete variable domain is DAGVTQSPTHLIKTRGQQVTLRCSPKSGHDTVSWYQQALGQGPQFIFQYYEEEERQRGNFPDRFSGHQFPNYSSELNVNALLLGDSALYLCASSLDRNEQFFGPGTRLTVL.

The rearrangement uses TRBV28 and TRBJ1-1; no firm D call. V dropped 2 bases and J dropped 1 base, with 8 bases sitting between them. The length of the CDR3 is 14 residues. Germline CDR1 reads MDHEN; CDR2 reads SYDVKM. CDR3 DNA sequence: TGTGCCAGCAGTTTAGGAGAAACGAACACTGAAGCTTTCTTT. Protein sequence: CASSLGETNTEAFF.

CDR3 sequence: CASSQSTPGPGVRNQPQHF. For the CDR3, the DNA is TGCGCCAGCAGTCAATCAACCCCAGGGCCCGGGGTGCGCAATCAGCCCCAGCATTTT. This chain uses TRBV23-1 with TRBJ1-5; TRBD1 might be the D (5 bases). TRBV23-1 is filed as an ORF, its function uncertain. The CDR3 contains 19 residues. The V gene lost 0 bases and the J gene lost 2 bases, with 20 bases spanning the gap.

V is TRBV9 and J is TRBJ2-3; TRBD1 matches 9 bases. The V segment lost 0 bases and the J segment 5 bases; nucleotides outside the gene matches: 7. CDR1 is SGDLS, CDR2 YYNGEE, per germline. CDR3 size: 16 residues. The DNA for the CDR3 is TGTGCCAGCAGCGTAGGGGGGACAGGGAGAATAGATACGCAGTATTTT. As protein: CASSVGGTGRIDTQYF. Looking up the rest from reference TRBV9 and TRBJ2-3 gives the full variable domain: DSGVTQTPKHLITATGQRVTLRCSPRSGDLSVYWYQQSLDQGLQFLIQYYNGEERAKGNILERFSAQQFPDLHSELNLSSLELGDSALYFCASSVGGTGRIDTQYFGPGTRLTVL.

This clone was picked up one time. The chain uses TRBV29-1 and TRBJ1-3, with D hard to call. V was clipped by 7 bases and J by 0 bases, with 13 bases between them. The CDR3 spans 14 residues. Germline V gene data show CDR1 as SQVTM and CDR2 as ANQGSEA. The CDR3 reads CSASSTLSGNTIYF. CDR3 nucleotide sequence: TGCAGCGCGAGCAGTACCCTCTCTGGAAACACCATATATTTT.

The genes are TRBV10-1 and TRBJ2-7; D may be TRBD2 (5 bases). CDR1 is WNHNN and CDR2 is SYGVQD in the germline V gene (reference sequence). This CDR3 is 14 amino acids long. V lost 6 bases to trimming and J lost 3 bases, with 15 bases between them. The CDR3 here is CASREPGGDYEQYF. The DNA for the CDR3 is TGCGCCAGCAGGGAACCAGGAGGAGACTACGAGCAGTACTTC.

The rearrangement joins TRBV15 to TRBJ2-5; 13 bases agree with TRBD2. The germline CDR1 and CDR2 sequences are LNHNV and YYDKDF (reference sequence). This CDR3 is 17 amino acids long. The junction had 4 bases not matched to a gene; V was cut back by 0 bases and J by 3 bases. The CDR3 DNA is TGTGCCACCAGCAGAGAGGGCGGACTAGCGGGAGAAGAGACCCAGTACTTC. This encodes CATSREGGLAGEETQYF.

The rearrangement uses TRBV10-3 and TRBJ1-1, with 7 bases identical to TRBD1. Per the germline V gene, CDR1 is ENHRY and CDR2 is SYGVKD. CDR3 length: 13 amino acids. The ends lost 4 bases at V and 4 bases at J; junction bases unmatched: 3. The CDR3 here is CAISGQGGTEAFF. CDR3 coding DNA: TGTGCCATCAGTGGACAGGGAGGCACTGAAGCTTTCTTT.

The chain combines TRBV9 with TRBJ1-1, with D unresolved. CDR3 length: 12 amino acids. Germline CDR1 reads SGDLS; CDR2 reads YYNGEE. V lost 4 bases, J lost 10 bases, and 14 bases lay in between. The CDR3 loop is CASSSSTSGAFF. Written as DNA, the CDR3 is TGTGCCAGCAGCTCCTCGACTAGTGGAGCTTTCTTT.

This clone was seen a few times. CDR3 DNA sequence: TGCAGCGTTGCCCGTCCCCCCTCCTACGAGCAGTACTTC. Its translation is CSVARPPSYEQYF. The V call is TRBV29-1, the J call TRBJ2-7; unclear D gene. CDR1 and CDR2 (germline): SQVTM, ANQGSEA. The CDR3 has 13 residues. V was clipped by 4 bases and J by 0 bases, with 10 bases between them.

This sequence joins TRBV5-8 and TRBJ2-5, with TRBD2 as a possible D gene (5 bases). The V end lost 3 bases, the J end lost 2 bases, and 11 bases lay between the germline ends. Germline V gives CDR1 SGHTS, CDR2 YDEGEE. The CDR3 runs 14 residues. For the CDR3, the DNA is TGTGCCAGCAGCTCCGGCGGGTATCAAGAGACCCAGTACTTC. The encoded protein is CASSSGGYQETQYF.